This paragraph reports one TCR beta chain. Antigen specificity is unknown. CDR3 length equals 14 residues. V lost 0 bases to trimming and J lost 7 bases; unmatched junction nucleotides: 4. Germline-derived CDR1 and CDR2 are SGHDT and YYEEEE. The data originate from a study of CD4 T cells in relation to SARS-CoV-2 and coronaviruses. Before the COVID-19 pandemic, during about 2010-2018, CD4+ T cells were taken from unexposed donors. CD4+ T cells were isolated from the cells after more than 8 days of culture. The method was immunoSEQ multiplex PCR; TCRdb's version includes in-frame clones alone and lacks a portion of them. The repertoire holds some 26,000 clones, with about 70% as singletons.

The chain employs TRBV5-6 and TRBJ2-1; TRBD2 agrees at 7 bases. This receptor was identified in a human donor in good health. Source material: CD4+ T cells from PBMCs, cultured in vitro. CDR3 DNA: TGTGCCAGCAGCTTGGTGACTAGCATGAATGAGCAGTTCTTC. This translates into CASSLVTSMNEQFF.